Listed below are T cell receptor beta chains from one sample, sequenced in a study of regulatory T cells in long-lasting Graves disease. TCRdb fed the multiplex PCR reads into MiXCR, producing one record per CDR3 protein. The table records a few hundred thousand distinct CDR3 sequences, 10% to 15% of them present only once. The data also belong to a second study, concerning T cells in Graves' hyperthyroidism and ophthalmopathy.

Sample: peripheral blood mononuclear cells (PBMCs), taken at new diagnosis, from a patient treated with antithyroid drugs. The receptors come from a woman between 18 and 30 years old with Graves disease. Each CDR3 is given with its conserved first and last residue. D genes are given only for firm matches. Only part of the rows carry a size: once, few, many, or a class if the clone is expanded.

j_call	cdr3_length	clone_size	d_call	v_call	cdr3_aa	cdr3_nt
TRBJ2-7	16	many	NA	TRBV27	CASTMRGGVTTYEQYF	TGTGCCAGCACCATGCGAGGAGGGGTCACAACCTACGAGCAGTACTTC
TRBJ2-1	15	many	NA	TRBV20-1	CSAGVGSSSYNEQFF	TGCAGTGCTGGGGTGGGCTCGAGCTCCTACAATGAGCAGTTCTTC
TRBJ2-2	16	few	NA	TRBV7-9	CASSQGGRGDTGELFF	TGTGCCAGCAGCCAAGGAGGCCGGGGAGACACCGGGGAGCTGTTTTTT
TRBJ1-1	16	few	NA	TRBV4-3	CASSQLLGHMNTEAFF	TGCGCCAGCAGCCAACTACTTGGGCATATGAACACTGAAGCTTTCTTT
TRBJ1-2	15	many	NA	TRBV28	CASLTWTASVYGYTF	TGTGCCAGCTTGACGTGGACAGCTTCGGTATATGGCTACACCTTC
TRBJ1-1	14	many	NA	TRBV7-9	CASSLDRINTEAFF	TGTGCCAGCAGCTTAGACAGGATAAACACTGAAGCTTTCTTT
TRBJ2-1	17	many	TRBD2	TRBV2	CASWGPGLAALRNEQFF	TGTGCCAGCTGGGGACCGGGACTAGCGGCCCTTCGGAATGAGCAGTTCTTC
TRBJ2-7	15	many	TRBD2	TRBV9	CASSPFPGLAHEQYF	TGTGCCAGCAGCCCATTCCCGGGACTAGCCCACGAGCAGTACTTC
TRBJ1-5	15	few	NA	TRBV10-3	CAISPGIPSNQPQHF	TGTGCCATCAGTCCTGGAATCCCTAGCAATCAGCCCCAGCATTTT
TRBJ1-5	19	many	TRBD1	TRBV7-6	CASSPVVGQGPLGNQPQHF	TGTGCCAGCAGCCCAGTCGTGGGACAGGGCCCACTTGGCAATCAGCCCCAGCATTTT
TRBJ1-2	13	many	NA	TRBV11-2	CASSSQVEYGYTF	TGTGCCAGCAGCTCACAAGTCGAGTATGGCTACACCTTC
TRBJ1-3	14	many	NA	TRBV7-2	CASSSQSSGNTIYF	TGTGCCAGCAGCTCCCAGAGCAGCGGAAACACCATATATTTT
TRBJ1-2	14	many	TRBD1	TRBV7-2	CASSLEPGGGGYTF	TGTGCCAGCAGCTTAGAACCAGGGGGAGGAGGCTACACCTTC
TRBJ1-2	13	many	NA	TRBV20-1	CSARRGERYGYTF	TGCAGTGCTAGACGGGGGGAGCGCTATGGCTACACCTTC
TRBJ2-2	14	NA	NA	TRBV29-1	CSGGTSRNTGELFF	TGCAGCGGGGGAACTAGCAGGAACACCGGGGAGCTGTTTTTT
TRBJ2-2	11	NA	NA	TRBV29-1	CSVLEAGELFF	TGCAGCGTTCTTGAGGCCGGGGAGCTGTTTTTT
TRBJ1-2	13	NA	NA	TRBV7-3	CASSLTRDQIITF	TGTGCCAGCAGCTTAACGAGGGACCAGATAATCACCTTC
TRBJ2-1	15	many	TRBD2	TRBV24-1	CATSDPAGAYNEQFF	TGTGCCACCAGTGACCCAGCGGGAGCCTACAATGAGCAGTTCTTC
TRBJ1-1	11	many	NA	TRBV3-1	CASSQGHGAFF	TGTGCCAGCAGCCAAGGACATGGTGCTTTCTTT
TRBJ1-1	12	NA	NA	TRBV19	CASKVGKTEAFF	TGTGCCAGTAAGGTCGGGAAAACTGAAGCTTTCTTT
TRBJ2-2	15	NA	NA	TRBV7-6	CASSSTKEVTGELFF	TGTGCCAGCAGCTCGACTAAGGAGGTCACCGGGGAGCTGTTTTTT
TRBJ2-1	18	once	TRBD2	TRBV11-2	CASSYGLAGGPSYNEQFF	TGTGCCAGCAGCTATGGACTAGCGGGAGGACCTTCCTACAATGAGCAGTTCTTC
TRBJ1-1	15	many	TRBD1	TRBV12-3/TRBV12-4	CASSQTGVMNTEAFF	TGTGCCAGCAGTCAGACAGGGGTGATGAACACTGAAGCTTTCTTT
TRBJ1-2	13	many	NA	TRBV28	CASTLITGDGYTF	TGTGCCAGCACCCTAATCACGGGGGATGGCTACACCTTC
TRBJ1-2	15	many	TRBD1	TRBV6-9	CASSFTGQGDNGYTF	TGTGCCAGCAGTTTTACCGGACAGGGAGACAATGGCTACACCTTC
TRBJ2-1	14	many	NA	TRBV28	CASSFGGTDNEQFF	TGTGCCAGCAGTTTTGGCGGGACAGACAATGAGCAGTTCTTC
TRBJ1-6	16	NA	NA	TRBV4-2	CASSQERTTPNSPLHF	TGTGCCAGCAGCCAAGAGAGGACAACACCTAATTCACCCCTCCACTTT
TRBJ1-5	17	many	NA	TRBV3-1	CASSQVGWVHQNQPQHF	TGTGCCAGCAGCCAAGTGGGCTGGGTCCACCAAAATCAGCCCCAGCATTTT
TRBJ2-7	14	many	TRBD1	TRBV6-1	CASRGTGFSYEQYF	TGTGCCAGCAGAGGGACAGGATTTTCCTACGAGCAGTACTTC
TRBJ2-1	15	many	NA	TRBV24-1	CATSDAGGVYNEQFF	TGTGCCACCAGTGATGCTGGAGGGGTATACAATGAGCAGTTCTTC
TRBJ1-2	14	NA	NA	TRBV5-4	CASSPLGSYYGYTF	TGTGCCAGCAGCCCACTGGGGAGTTACTATGGCTACACCTTC
TRBJ2-1	18	NA	TRBD2	TRBV11-2	CASSQDPYLAGSYNEQFF	TGCGCCAGCAGCCAAGATCCGTACCTAGCGGGCTCCTACAATGAGCAGTTCTTC
TRBJ2-7	16	many	NA	TRBV28	CASSQSPGQADEEQYF	TGTGCCAGCAGTCAATCACCGGGCCAGGCCGACGAGGAGCAGTACTTC
TRBJ2-3	15	few	NA	TRBV11-2	CASSPMAGARLEQYF	TGTGCCAGCAGCCCAATGGCGGGGGCTCGTCTCGAGCAGTATTTT
TRBJ2-1	13	many	NA	TRBV4-2	CASSLLPPVEQFF	TGTGCCAGCAGCCTACTTCCACCGGTTGAGCAGTTCTTC
TRBJ2-1	17	NA	TRBD1	TRBV12-3/TRBV12-4	CASGLNFGGTGVLEQFF	TGTGCCAGCGGTTTAAACTTCGGAGGGACAGGGGTTCTTGAGCAGTTCTTC
TRBJ1-2	17	NA	NA	TRBV10-3	CAIREAASGGKVYGYTF	TGTGCCATCAGGGAGGCGGCGAGCGGGGGGAAGGTCTATGGCTACACCTTC
TRBJ1-6	13	many	NA	TRBV6-1	CASRGSYNSPLHF	TGTGCCAGCAGGGGTTCCTATAATTCACCCCTCCACTTT